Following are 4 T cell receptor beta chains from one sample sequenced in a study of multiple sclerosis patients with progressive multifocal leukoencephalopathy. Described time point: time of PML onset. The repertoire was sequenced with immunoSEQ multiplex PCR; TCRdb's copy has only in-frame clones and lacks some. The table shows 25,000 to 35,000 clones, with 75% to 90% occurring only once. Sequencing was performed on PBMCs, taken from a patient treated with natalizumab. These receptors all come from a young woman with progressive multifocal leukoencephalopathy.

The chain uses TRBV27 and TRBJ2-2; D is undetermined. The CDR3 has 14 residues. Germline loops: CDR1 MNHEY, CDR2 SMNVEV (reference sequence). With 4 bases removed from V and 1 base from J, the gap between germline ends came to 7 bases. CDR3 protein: CASSWRQNTGELFF. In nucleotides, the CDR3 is TGTGCCAGCAGTTGGCGGCAGAACACCGGGGAGCTGTTTTTT.

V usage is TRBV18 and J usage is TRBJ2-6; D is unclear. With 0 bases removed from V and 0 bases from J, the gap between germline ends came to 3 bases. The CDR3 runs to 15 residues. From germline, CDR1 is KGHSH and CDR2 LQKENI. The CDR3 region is CASSPPHSGANVLTF. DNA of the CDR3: TGTGCCAGCTCACCACCCCACTCTGGGGCCAACGTCCTGACTTTC.

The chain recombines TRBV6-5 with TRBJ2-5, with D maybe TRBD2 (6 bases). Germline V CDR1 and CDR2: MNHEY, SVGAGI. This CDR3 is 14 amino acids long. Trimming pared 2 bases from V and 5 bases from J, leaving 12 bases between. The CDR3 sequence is CASSYGGRGETQYF. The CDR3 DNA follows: TGTGCCAGCAGTTACGGGGGGAGAGGGGAGACCCAGTACTTC.

This chain's CDR3 is CASTTDRAPFTYGYTF. The DNA of the CDR3 is TGTGCCAGCACCACGGACAGGGCCCCTTTCACCTATGGCTACACCTTC. The chain links TRBV5-4 to TRBJ1-2; 8 nucleotides match TRBD1. Germline V gives CDR1 SGHNT, CDR2 YYREEE (reference sequence). This CDR3 is built from 16 residues. V dropped 6 bases and J dropped 4; count of bases not matched to a gene: 14.